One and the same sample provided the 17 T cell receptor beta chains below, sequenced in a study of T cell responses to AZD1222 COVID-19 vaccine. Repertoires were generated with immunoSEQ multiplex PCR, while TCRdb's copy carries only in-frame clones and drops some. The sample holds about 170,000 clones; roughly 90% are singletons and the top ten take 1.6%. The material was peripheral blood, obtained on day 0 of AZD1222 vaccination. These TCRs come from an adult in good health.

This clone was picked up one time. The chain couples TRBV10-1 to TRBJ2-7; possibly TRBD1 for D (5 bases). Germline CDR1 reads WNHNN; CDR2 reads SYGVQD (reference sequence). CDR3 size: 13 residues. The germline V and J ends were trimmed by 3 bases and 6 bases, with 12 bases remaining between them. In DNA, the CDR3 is TGCGCCAGCAGTGATTCCAGGGTGGGCGAGCAGTACTTC. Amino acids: CASSDSRVGEQYF.

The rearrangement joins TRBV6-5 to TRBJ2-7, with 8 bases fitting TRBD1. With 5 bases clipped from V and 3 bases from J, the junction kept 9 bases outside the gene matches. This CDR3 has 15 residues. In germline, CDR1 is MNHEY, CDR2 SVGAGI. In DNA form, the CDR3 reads TGTGCCAGCAGTCTTCGACAGGGGACCAACTACGAGCAGTACTTC. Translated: CASSLRQGTNYEQYF.

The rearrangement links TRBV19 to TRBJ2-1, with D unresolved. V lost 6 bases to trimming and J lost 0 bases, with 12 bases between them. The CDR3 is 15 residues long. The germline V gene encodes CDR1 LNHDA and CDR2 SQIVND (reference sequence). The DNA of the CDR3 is TGTGCCAGTAGCCTTACAAAGAGCTCCTACAATGAGCAGTTCTTC. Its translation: CASSLTKSSYNEQFF.

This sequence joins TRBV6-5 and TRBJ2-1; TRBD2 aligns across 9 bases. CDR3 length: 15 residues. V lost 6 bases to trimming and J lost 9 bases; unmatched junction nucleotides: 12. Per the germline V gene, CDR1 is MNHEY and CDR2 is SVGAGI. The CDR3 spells CASRTLAGPAGEQFF. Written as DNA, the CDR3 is TGTGCCAGCAGGACCCTAGCGGGGCCCGCCGGTGAGCAGTTCTTC.

CDR3 sequence: CASSYSAGSTDTQYF. CDR3 in DNA: TGTGCCAGCAGTTACTCTGCAGGCTCCACAGATACGCAGTATTTT. The chain carries TRBV6-5 and TRBJ2-3, with unresolved D. The V end was cut by 0 bases, the J end by 2 bases, with 9 bases between. From germline, CDR1 is MNHEY and CDR2 SVGAGI. The CDR3 runs to 15 residues.

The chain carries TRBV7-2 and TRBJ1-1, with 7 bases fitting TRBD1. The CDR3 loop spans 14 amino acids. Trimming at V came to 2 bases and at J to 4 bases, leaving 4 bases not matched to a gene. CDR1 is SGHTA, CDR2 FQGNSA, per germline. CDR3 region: CASSLTGVGTEAFF. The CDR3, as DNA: TGTGCCAGCAGCTTAACAGGGGTAGGCACTGAAGCTTTCTTT.

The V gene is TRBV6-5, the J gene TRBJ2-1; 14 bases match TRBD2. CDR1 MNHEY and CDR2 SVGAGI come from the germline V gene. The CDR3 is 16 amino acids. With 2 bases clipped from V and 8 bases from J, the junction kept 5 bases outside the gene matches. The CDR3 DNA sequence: TGTGCCAGCAGTTACGGGACTAGCGGGAGTAGGGATGAGCAGTTCTTC. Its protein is CASSYGTSGSRDEQFF.

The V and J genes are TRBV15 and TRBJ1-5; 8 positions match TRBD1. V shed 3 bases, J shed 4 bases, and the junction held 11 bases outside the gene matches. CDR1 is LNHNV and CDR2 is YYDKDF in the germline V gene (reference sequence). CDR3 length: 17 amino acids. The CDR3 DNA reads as TGTGCCACCAGCAGGATAGGCCGACAGGGGTGGAATCAGCCCCAGCATTTT. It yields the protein CATSRIGRQGWNQPQHF.

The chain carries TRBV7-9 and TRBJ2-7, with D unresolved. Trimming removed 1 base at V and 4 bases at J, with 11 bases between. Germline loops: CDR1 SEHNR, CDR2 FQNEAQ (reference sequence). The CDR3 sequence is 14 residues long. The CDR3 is CASSLGVKDYEQYF. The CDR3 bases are TGTGCCAGCAGCTTAGGAGTCAAAGATTACGAGCAGTACTTC.

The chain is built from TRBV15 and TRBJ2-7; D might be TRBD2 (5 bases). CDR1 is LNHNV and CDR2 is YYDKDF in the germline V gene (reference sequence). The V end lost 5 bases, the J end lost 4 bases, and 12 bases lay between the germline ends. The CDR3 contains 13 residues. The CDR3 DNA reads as TGTGCCACCAGCGTAGGGAGACCTTACGAGCAGTACTTC. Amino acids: CATSVGRPYEQYF.

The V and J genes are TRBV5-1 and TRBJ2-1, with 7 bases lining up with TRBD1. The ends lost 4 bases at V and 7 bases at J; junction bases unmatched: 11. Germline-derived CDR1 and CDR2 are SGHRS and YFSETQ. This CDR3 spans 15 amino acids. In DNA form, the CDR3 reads TGCGCCAGCAGCCAAGGGGGCGCGACGTATAATGAGCAGTTCTTC. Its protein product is CASSQGGATYNEQFF.

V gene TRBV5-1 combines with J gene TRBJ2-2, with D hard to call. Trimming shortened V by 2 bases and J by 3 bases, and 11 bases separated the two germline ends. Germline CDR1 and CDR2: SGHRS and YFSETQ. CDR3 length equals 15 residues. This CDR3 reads CASSFENPHTGELFF. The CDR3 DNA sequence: TGCGCCAGCAGCTTCGAGAATCCGCACACCGGGGAGCTGTTTTTT.

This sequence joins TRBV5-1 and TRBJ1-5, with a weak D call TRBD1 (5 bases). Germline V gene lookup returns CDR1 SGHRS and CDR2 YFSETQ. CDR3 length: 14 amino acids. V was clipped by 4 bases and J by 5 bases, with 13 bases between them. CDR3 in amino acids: CASSRGGGDQPQHF. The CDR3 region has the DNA TGCGCCAGCAGCCGGGGGGGAGGCGATCAGCCCCAGCATTTT. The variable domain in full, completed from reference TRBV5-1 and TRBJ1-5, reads KAGVTQTPRYLIKTRGQQVTLSCSPISGHRSVSWYQQTPGQGLQFLFEYFSETQRNKGNFPGRFSGRQFSNSRSEMNVSTLELGDSALYLCASSRGGGDQPQHFGDGTRLSIL.

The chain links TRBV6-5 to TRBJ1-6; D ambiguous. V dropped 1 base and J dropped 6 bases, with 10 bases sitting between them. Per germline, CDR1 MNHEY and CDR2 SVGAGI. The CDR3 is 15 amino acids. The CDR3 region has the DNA TGTGCCAGCAGTTACTTCCAAAAGGGTAATTCACCCCTCCACTTT. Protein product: CASSYFQKGNSPLHF.

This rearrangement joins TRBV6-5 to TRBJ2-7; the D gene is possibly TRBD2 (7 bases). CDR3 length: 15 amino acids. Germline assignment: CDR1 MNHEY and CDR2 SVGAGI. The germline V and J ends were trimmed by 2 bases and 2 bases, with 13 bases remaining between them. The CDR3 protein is CASSYPSGGPYEQYF. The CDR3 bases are TGTGCCAGCAGTTACCCGTCGGGGGGCCCCTACGAGCAGTACTTC.

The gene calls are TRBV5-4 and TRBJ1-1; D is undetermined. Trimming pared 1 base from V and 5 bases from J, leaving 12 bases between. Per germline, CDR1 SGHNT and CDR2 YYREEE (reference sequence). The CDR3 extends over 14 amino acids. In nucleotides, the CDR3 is TGTGCCAGCAGCTTGACTCAGGCTGCTACTGAAGCTTTCTTT. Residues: CASSLTQAATEAFF.

The CDR3 DNA reads as TGTGCCAGCAGCGTGACTAGCGGGGGGGCCCGGATAGCAGATACGCAGTATTTT. Translation gives CASSVTSGGARIADTQYF. This chain uses TRBV9 with TRBJ2-3; 14 bases are shared with TRBD2. J was trimmed by 4 bases and V by 2 bases; bases with no gene match: 9. This CDR3 has 18 amino acids. Germline V gene lookup returns CDR1 SGDLS and CDR2 YYNGEE.